This T cell receptor (beta chain) came from a study of siplizumab effects on memory and regulatory T cells. Study results and limitations: Neither a naive nor a memory phenotype was assignable to roughly 75-96% of proliferating CD4+ or CD8+ clones. Alloreactive sequences that could be traced to unstimulated CD4+ memory cells showed a significant reduction under siplizumab. Naive T cell populations appeared to exhibit greater diversity than memory cells and appeared to be major alloresponse contributors.

Sequencing was performed with immunoSEQ multiplex PCR; in TCRdb, only in-frame clones are kept and a portion is missing. The sample lists about 100,000 clones, 94% seen once, with 1% to 1.5% in the top ten. In regard to this clone: Its antigen is unidentified.

Germline CDR1 and CDR2: SGDLS and YYNGEE. Between the trimmed V and J ends, which lost 2 bases and 6 bases, there was a span of 16 bases. The CDR3 is 15 residues long. This receptor was obtained from a human donor in good health. Specimen: non-Treg CD4+ T cells sorted from blood. The chain has TRBV9 and TRBJ2-3; possible D gene TRBD2, 5 bases. The CDR3 is CASSVLLVPTDTQYF. In nucleotides, the CDR3 is TGTGCCAGCAGCGTTTTACTAGTACCGACCGATACGCAGTATTTT.